This T cell receptor beta chain originates from a study of cytomegalovirus exposure and HLA in healthy donors. Study results and limitations: CMV antigen specificity of a few CMV-associated chains was confirmed in vitro. Researchers reported from a later analysis that most CMV-associated TCR beta chains appeared HLA-restricted.

In regard to this clone: Its cognate antigen is unknown.

Germline CDR1 is SNHLY and CDR2 is FYNNEI. J lost 2 bases, V lost 9 bases, and 9 bases had no gene match. The CDR3 covers 15 residues. Use of 60 Vbeta and 13 Jbeta primers characterized the PCR. Sequencing was performed with immunoSEQ multiplex PCR; in TCRdb, only in-frame clones are kept and a portion is missing. The sample holds roughly 250,000 clones, 84% seen once. V gene TRBV2 combines with J gene TRBJ2-1, with TRBD2 matching over 8 bases. Specimen: PBMCs. The TCR comes from a woman aged 40 to 49 in good health and CMV-seropositive. The DNA for the CDR3 is TGTGCCAGTCAGACGTCGGGAGGGCCCTACAATGAGCAGTTCTTC. Its protein product is CASQTSGGPYNEQFF.